A selection of T cell receptor beta chains follows, all from one sample in a study of T cell responses to AZD1222 COVID-19 vaccine. Method: immunoSEQ multiplex PCR; TCRdb's copy keeps in-frame clones and lacks some. The sample has under 70,000 clones, under 90% seen once. Sequencing was performed on peripheral blood, taken on day 0 of AZD1222 vaccination. All receptors come from an adult in good health. Both conserved end residues are part of each CDR3. The D gene is left open where the match is weak. Some rows have no size entry. The others give once, few or many, or a class for an expanded clone.

J: TRBJ2-1; V: TRBV28; D: TRBD2; size: NA; CDR3: CASSLYVLAGGAYEQFF; DNA: TGTGCCAGCAGTCTTTACGTCCTAGCGGGGGGGGCCTATGAGCAGTTCTTC
J: TRBJ2-7; V: TRBV9; D: TRBD1; size: NA; CDR3: CASSVDRGYEQYF; DNA: TGTGCCAGCAGCGTAGACAGGGGTTACGAGCAGTACTTC
J: TRBJ1-6; V: TRBV11-2; D: NA; size: few; CDR3: CASSLRHLNSPLHF; DNA: TGTGCCAGCAGCTTAAGGCACCTTAATTCACCCCTCCACTTT
J: TRBJ1-1; V: TRBV12-3/TRBV12-4; D: NA; size: NA; CDR3: CASSLGPEAFF; DNA: TGTGCCAGCAGTTTAGGCCCAGAAGCTTTCTTT
J: TRBJ2-6; V: TRBV28; D: NA; size: NA; CDR3: CASGRSGANVLTF; DNA: TGTGCCAGCGGCCGCTCTGGGGCCAACGTCCTGACTTTC
J: TRBJ1-6; V: TRBV5-1; D: NA; size: NA; CDR3: CASSEDSRSSPLHF; DNA: TGCGCCAGCAGCGAGGACAGTCGTAGTTCACCCCTCCACTTT
J: TRBJ1-2; V: TRBV24-1; D: NA; size: NA; CDR3: CATSETDYYGYTF; DNA: TGTGCCACCAGTGAGACCGACTACTATGGCTACACCTTC
J: TRBJ1-1; V: TRBV5-6; D: TRBD1; size: NA; CDR3: CASSLMDRGTEAFF; DNA: TGTGCCAGCAGCTTGATGGACAGGGGGACTGAAGCTTTCTTT
J: TRBJ1-6; V: TRBV4-2; D: TRBD1; size: NA; CDR3: CASSQRQGSPLHF; DNA: TGTGCCAGCAGCCAACGACAGGGTTCACCCCTCCACTTT
J: TRBJ2-7; V: TRBV18; D: TRBD2; size: NA; CDR3: CASSPRRGGDEQYF; DNA: TGTGCCAGCTCACCCAGGAGGGGAGGGGACGAGCAGTACTTC
J: TRBJ2-5; V: TRBV27; D: TRBD1; size: NA; CDR3: CASSSIQDRGGIHF; DNA: TGTGCCAGCAGTTCGATTCAGGACAGGGGAGGTATTCACTTC
J: TRBJ2-1; V: TRBV9; D: TRBD2; size: NA; CDR3: CASSVAPSGSNEQFF; DNA: TGTGCCAGCAGCGTAGCGCCTAGCGGGAGTAATGAGCAGTTCTTC
J: TRBJ2-5; V: TRBV24-1; D: NA; size: NA; CDR3: CATSDSETQYF; DNA: TGTGCCACCAGTGATTCGGAGACCCAGTACTTC
J: TRBJ1-2; V: TRBV3-1/TRBV3-2; D: NA; size: NA; CDR3: CASSQEVGQGHGYTF; DNA: TGTGCCAGCAGCCAAGAGGTGGGGCAGGGGCACGGCTACACCTTC
J: TRBJ2-1; V: TRBV7-6; D: NA; size: NA; CDR3: CASSLGAEQFF; DNA: TGTGCCAGCAGCTTAGGAGCTGAGCAGTTCTTC
J: TRBJ1-5; V: TRBV24-1; D: TRBD1; size: NA; CDR3: CATSDRDSFFTEHF; DNA: TGTGCCACCAGTGACCGGGACAGCTTCTTCACAGAGCATTTT
J: TRBJ2-7; V: TRBV18; D: TRBD1; size: NA; CDR3: CASSNQGTVSYEQYF; DNA: TGTGCCAGCTCTAACCAGGGGACAGTCTCCTACGAGCAGTACTTC
J: TRBJ2-5; V: TRBV7-8; D: NA; size: NA; CDR3: CASSFEGRQETQYF; DNA: TGTGCCAGCAGCTTTGAGGGTAGGCAAGAGACCCAGTACTTC
J: TRBJ2-1; V: TRBV19; D: NA; size: NA; CDR3: CASSIPTYNEQFF; DNA: TGTGCCAGTAGTATCCCAACATACAATGAGCAGTTCTTC
J: TRBJ2-3; V: TRBV10-1; D: TRBD2; size: NA; CDR3: CASRWTSGCRDTQYF; DNA: TGCGCCAGCCGCTGGACTAGCGGGTGTCGGGATACGCAGTATTTT
J: TRBJ1-1; V: TRBV4-3; D: NA; size: NA; CDR3: CASNSIGSNTEAFF; DNA: TGCGCCAGCAACTCTATTGGGTCGAACACTGAAGCTTTCTTT
J: TRBJ2-7; V: TRBV19; D: NA; size: NA; CDR3: CASSKSRVINEQYF; DNA: TGTGCCAGTAGTAAATCCAGGGTAATCAACGAGCAGTACTTC
J: TRBJ1-2; V: TRBV18; D: NA; size: NA; CDR3: CASSRPGANYGYTF; DNA: TGTGCCAGCTCACGCCCCGGGGCGAACTATGGCTACACCTTC
J: TRBJ2-7; V: TRBV28; D: NA; size: NA; CDR3: CASSSLGYEQYF; DNA: TGTGCCAGCAGTTCCCTAGGATACGAGCAGTACTTC
J: TRBJ2-7; V: TRBV6-5; D: NA; size: few; CDR3: CASSYGGAGYEQYF; DNA: TGTGCCAGCAGTTATGGGGGTGCAGGATACGAGCAGTACTTC
J: TRBJ2-2; V: TRBV7-6; D: TRBD1; size: NA; CDR3: CASSGLGQGHGELFF; DNA: TGTGCCAGCAGTGGATTGGGACAGGGGCACGGGGAGCTGTTTTTT
J: TRBJ2-1; V: TRBV3-1/TRBV3-2; D: TRBD2; size: NA; CDR3: CASSQEYGAGNNEQFF; DNA: TGTGCCAGCAGCCAAGAATATGGAGCGGGGAACAATGAGCAGTTCTTC
J: TRBJ2-3; V: TRBV7-2; D: NA; size: NA; CDR3: CASSLDGNTDTQYF; DNA: TGTGCCAGCAGCTTGGACGGTAACACAGATACGCAGTATTTT
J: TRBJ2-3; V: TRBV20-1; D: NA; size: NA; CDR3: CSASRQFADTQYF; DNA: TGCAGTGCTAGTCGCCAGTTCGCAGATACGCAGTATTTT
J: TRBJ2-2; V: TRBV4-3; D: TRBD2; size: NA; CDR3: CASSQDGLGGVNTGELFF; DNA: TGCGCCAGCAGCCAAGATGGCCTGGGGGGGGTGAACACCGGGGAGCTGTTTTTT
J: TRBJ2-1; V: TRBV27; D: TRBD2; size: once; CDR3: CASRHRDYPYGGQFF; DNA: TGTGCCAGCAGACACCGGGACTATCCGTACGGGGGGCAGTTCTTC
J: TRBJ2-1; V: TRBV9; D: TRBD2; size: NA; CDR3: CASSVGLAGEEQFF; DNA: TGTGCCAGCAGCGTAGGGCTAGCGGGAGAAGAGCAGTTCTTC
J: TRBJ1-6; V: TRBV4-3; D: NA; size: NA; CDR3: CASSQDRGYNSPLHF; DNA: TGCGCCAGCAGCCAAGATCGGGGCTACAATTCACCCCTCCACTTT
J: TRBJ1-3; V: TRBV9; D: NA; size: once; CDR3: CASSPSVVGNTIYF; DNA: TGTGCCAGCAGCCCCTCAGTTGTAGGAAACACCATATATTTT
J: TRBJ2-3; V: TRBV7-8; D: TRBD1; size: NA; CDR3: CASSLGDRFNFKADTQYF; DNA: TGTGCCAGCAGCTTAGGGGACAGATTCAATTTTAAGGCAGATACGCAGTATTTT
J: TRBJ1-5; V: TRBV19; D: TRBD1; size: NA; CDR3: CASSTRDRSNQPQHF; DNA: TGTGCCAGTAGTACCCGGGACAGGAGCAATCAGCCCCAGCATTTT
J: TRBJ2-2; V: TRBV28; D: NA; size: NA; CDR3: CASSRYGVGTGELFF; DNA: TGTGCCAGCAGTAGGTACGGCGTTGGCACCGGGGAGCTGTTTTTT
J: TRBJ2-7; V: TRBV4-2; D: NA; size: NA; CDR3: CASSQSRENEQYF; DNA: TGTGCCAGCAGCCAATCCAGGGAAAACGAGCAGTACTTC
J: TRBJ2-4; V: TRBV30; D: TRBD2; size: NA; CDR3: CAWSVLRTSGAKNIQYF; DNA: TGTGCCTGGAGTGTACTTCGAACTAGCGGAGCCAAAAACATTCAGTACTTC